The rows below give T cell receptor beta chains drawn from one sample of a study of cytomegalovirus exposure and HLA in healthy donors. Profiled with immunoSEQ multiplex PCR; TCRdb holds only in-frame clones, not every one. Among about 120,000 clones listed, 79% were seen once. Sequences were obtained from PBMCs. These receptors were collected from a man aged 25-45 years in good health and CMV-seropositive. Each CDR3 is given with its conserved first and last residue. D genes are given only for firm matches. Where a row states a size, it is once, few, many or the class of an expanded clone; other rows omit it.

J: TRBJ1-2; size: -; D: -; V: TRBV6-1; CDR3: CASSESGGLYGYTF; DNA: TGTGCCAGCAGTGAATCGGGGGGGCTCTATGGCTACACCTTC
J: TRBJ2-3; size: -; D: TRBD2; V: TRBV28; CDR3: CASSLGAGFIDTQYF; DNA: TGTGCCAGCAGTTTAGGAGCGGGATTCATAGATACGCAGTATTTT
J: TRBJ2-3; size: -; D: -; V: TRBV9; CDR3: CASSSQWRGQYF; DNA: TGTGCCAGCAGCTCCCAGTGGCGGGGGCAGTATTTT
J: TRBJ1-5; size: -; D: -; V: TRBV27; CDR3: CARQIPTLPFSNQPRHF; DNA: TGTGCCAGACAAATACCCACCTTACCGTTTAGCAATCAGCCCCGGCATTTT
J: TRBJ1-5; size: once; D: TRBD1; V: TRBV23-1; CDR3: CATRPPGQPPETPINQPQHF; DNA: TGCGCCACCCGACCACCGGGACAGCCGCCCGAAACACCCATCAATCAGCCCCAGCATTTT
J: TRBJ2-1; size: -; D: TRBD2; V: TRBV9; CDR3: CASSPGLAGDNEQFF; DNA: TGTGCCAGCAGCCCGGGACTAGCGGGAGATAATGAGCAGTTCTTC
J: TRBJ2-6; size: -; D: -; V: TRBV19; CDR3: CASSMAPSGANVLTF; DNA: TGTGCCAGTAGTATGGCTCCCTCTGGGGCCAACGTCCTGACTTTC
J: TRBJ2-3; size: -; D: -; V: TRBV6-5; CDR3: CASSYNIATDTQYF; DNA: TGTGCCAGCAGTTATAACATAGCCACAGATACGCAGTATTTT
J: TRBJ2-3; size: -; D: TRBD2; V: TRBV5-1; CDR3: CASSPSIAGITDTQYF; DNA: TGCGCCAGCAGCCCTTCGATAGCGGGGATCACAGATACGCAGTATTTT
J: TRBJ1-4; size: -; D: -; V: TRBV19; CDR3: CASSIVVNEKLFF; DNA: TGTGCCAGTAGTATAGTCGTTAATGAAAAACTGTTTTTT
J: TRBJ2-7; size: few; D: -; V: TRBV7-2; CDR3: CASSLLPAGMSGEQYF; DNA: TGTGCCAGCAGCTTACTCCCCGCGGGGATGTCGGGCGAGCAGTACTTC
J: TRBJ2-7; size: -; D: -; V: TRBV28; CDR3: CASSLFSAVSYEQYF; DNA: TGTGCCAGCAGTTTATTTTCTGCTGTTTCCTACGAGCAGTACTTC
J: TRBJ1-2; size: -; D: TRBD1; V: TRBV28; CDR3: CASSELPGTGDPLANYGYTF; DNA: TGTGCCAGCAGTGAACTCCCCGGGACAGGGGACCCCTTAGCTAACTATGGCTACACCTTC
J: TRBJ2-1; size: -; D: -; V: TRBV7-3; CDR3: CASSLIPGTAYNEQFF; DNA: TGTGCCAGCAGCTTAATCCCCGGGACTGCTTACAATGAGCAGTTCTTC
J: TRBJ2-7; size: few; D: TRBD1; V: TRBV28; CDR3: CASNGPGQTYEQYF; DNA: TGTGCCAGCAACGGACCGGGACAGACCTACGAGCAGTACTTC
J: TRBJ2-1; size: -; D: TRBD2; V: TRBV5-4; CDR3: CASSLKGGTSGRDQFF; DNA: TGTGCCAGCAGCTTGAAGGGTGGGACTAGCGGGAGGGACCAGTTCTTC
J: TRBJ1-2; size: -; D: -; V: TRBV19; CDR3: CASSPDSGGYTF; DNA: TGTGCCAGTAGTCCCGATTCGGGAGGCTACACCTTC
J: TRBJ2-5; size: -; D: -; V: TRBV4-1; CDR3: CASSQDSEAVPETQYF; DNA: TGCGCCAGCAGCCAAGATTCCGAGGCGGTCCCGGAGACCCAGTACTTC
J: TRBJ1-1; size: -; D: TRBD1; V: TRBV4-3; CDR3: CASSQEGQGDTEAFF; DNA: TGCGCCAGCAGCCAAGAGGGACAGGGAGACACTGAAGCTTTCTTT
J: TRBJ2-7; size: -; D: TRBD2; V: TRBV7-8; CDR3: CASSSPARTSANSYEQYF; DNA: TGTGCCAGCAGCTCTCCCGCCAGGACTAGCGCGAACTCCTACGAGCAGTACTTC
J: TRBJ1-6; size: -; D: -; V: TRBV19; CDR3: CASTTTDNSPLHF; DNA: TGTGCCAGTACCACTACCGATAATTCACCCCTCCACTTT
J: TRBJ2-5; size: few; D: -; V: TRBV11-3; CDR3: CASSPGGRETQYF; DNA: TGTGCCAGCAGCCCAGGGGGGCGGGAGACCCAGTACTTC
J: TRBJ2-1; size: -; D: TRBD2; V: TRBV9; CDR3: CASSPQSGRPYNEQFF; DNA: TGTGCCAGCAGCCCACAAAGCGGGAGACCGTACAATGAGCAGTTCTTC
J: TRBJ1-2; size: -; D: TRBD1; V: TRBV5-4; CDR3: CASSKDRGKYGYTF; DNA: TGTGCCAGCAGCAAAGACAGGGGGAAATATGGCTACACCTTC
J: TRBJ1-1; size: -; D: -; V: TRBV4-2; CDR3: CASSQELGSYTEAFF; DNA: TGTGCCAGCAGCCAAGAACTCGGTAGCTACACTGAAGCTTTCTTT
J: TRBJ2-6; size: -; D: TRBD1; V: TRBV19; CDR3: CASSRSPQGAAGANGLTF; DNA: TGTGCCAGTAGTCGCTCCCCCCAGGGGGCCGCTGGGGCCAACGGCCTGACTTTC
J: TRBJ1-1; size: -; D: -; V: TRBV19; CDR3: CASQDYTEAFF; DNA: TGTGCCAGTCAGGATTACACTGAAGCTTTCTTT
J: TRBJ1-1; size: -; D: -; V: TRBV7-8; CDR3: CASGRGLQGRTEAFF; DNA: TGTGCCAGCGGGCGCGGCCTCCAGGGTCGGACTGAAGCTTTCTTT
J: TRBJ1-2; size: -; D: TRBD1; V: TRBV9; CDR3: CASSVFRDRSYGYTF; DNA: TGTGCCAGCAGCGTATTTCGGGACAGAAGCTATGGCTACACCTTC
J: TRBJ1-1; size: -; D: -; V: TRBV4-1; CDR3: CASSQAPGVIRVVTEAFF; DNA: TGCGCCAGCAGCCAAGCTCCAGGGGTTATAAGAGTGGTCACTGAAGCTTTCTTT
J: TRBJ2-5; size: once; D: TRBD2; V: TRBV7-7; CDR3: CASSLSLTIGLAGDGTQYF; DNA: TGTGCTAGCAGCTTAAGTCTTACGATAGGACTAGCGGGAGATGGGACCCAGTACTTC
J: TRBJ1-2; size: -; D: TRBD1; V: TRBV9; CDR3: CASSVASGGEDIGYTF; DNA: TGTGCCAGCAGCGTAGCCTCAGGGGGCGAGGATATCGGCTACACCTTC
J: TRBJ2-7; size: few; D: -; V: TRBV5-1; CDR3: CASSLTRSSYEQYF; DNA: TGCGCCAGCAGCTTGACGAGAAGCTCCTACGAGCAGTACTTC
J: TRBJ2-1; size: -; D: -; V: TRBV7-2; CDR3: CASSEQVSSYNEQFF; DNA: TGTGCCAGCAGCGAACAGGTCAGCTCCTACAATGAGCAGTTCTTC
J: TRBJ1-3; size: -; D: -; V: TRBV4-3; CDR3: CASSQVFMGEGYGHTIYF; DNA: TGCGCCAGCAGCCAAGTATTCATGGGGGAGGGGTACGGGCACACCATATATTTT